The 22 T cell receptor beta chains in this list originate from one sample, sequenced in a study of long-term antiretroviral therapy in people with HIV. The assay, immunoSEQ v3.0, was run at survey level. Profiling relied on immunoSEQ multiplex PCR, and the TCRdb table lists in-frame clones only, not all of them. Among some 26,000 clones, roughly nine tenths were seen once, and the ten largest hold under 5%. This specimen consisted of unsorted PBMCs, obtained roughly 2.7 years after starting antiretroviral therapy. These receptors all stem from a man aged 40-50 years with HIV.

This clone has more than one count but fewer than ten. This chain joins TRBV30 and TRBJ2-7, with D unclear. The CDR3 is 11 amino acids. CDR1 GTSNPN and CDR2 SVGIG come from the germline V gene (reference sequence). Trimming pared 0 bases from V and 2 bases from J, leaving 2 bases between. The CDR3 here is CAWSVAYEQYF. The CDR3 nucleotides are TGTGCCTGGAGTGTAGCCTACGAGCAGTACTTC.

This chain connects TRBV7-2 to TRBJ1-5, with D uncertain. Germline assignment: CDR1 SGHTA and CDR2 FQGNSA. The CDR3 is made up of 13 amino acids. V lost 1 base and J lost 7, with 8 bases in between. CDR3 nucleotide sequence: TGTGCCAGCAGCTTAGAAGGCATACAGCCCCAGCATTTT. Translating it yields CASSLEGIQPQHF.

Only one count was recorded for this clone. The V call is TRBV18, the J call TRBJ2-1; 15 bases are a match to TRBD2. The CDR3 is 15 amino acids. Per the germline V gene, CDR1 is KGHSH and CDR2 is LQKENI. Unmatched junction bases numbered 3, after V lost 5 bases and J lost 7 bases. The CDR3, as DNA: TGTGCCAGCTCAACCGGACTAGCGGGAGGGAATGAGCAGTTCTTC. Translated, it gives CASSTGLAGGNEQFF.

This clone was seen a single time. The chain links TRBV2 to TRBJ2-3; D remains unclear. The CDR3 runs 12 residues. Per the germline V gene, CDR1 is SNHLY and CDR2 is FYNNEI. The V end was cut by 8 bases, the J end by 0 bases, with 6 bases between. CDR3 in amino acids: CASDDSTDTQYF. In DNA form, the CDR3 reads TGTGCCAGCGACGACAGCACAGATACGCAGTATTTT. The whole variable domain, filled in from reference TRBV2 and TRBJ2-3, reads EPEVTQTPSHQVTQMGQEVILRCVPISNHLYFYWYRQILGQKVEFLVSFYNNEISEKSEIFDDQFSVERPDGSNFTLKIRSTKLEDSAMYFCASDDSTDTQYFGPGTRLTVL.

This clone was observed a handful of times. The rearrangement joins TRBV7-9 to TRBJ2-7; TRBD2 matches at 11 bases. From germline, CDR1 is SEHNR and CDR2 FQNEAQ (reference sequence). The CDR3 is made up of 14 amino acids. Unmatched junction bases numbered 6, after V lost 6 bases and J lost 5 bases. CDR3 loop: CASRTSGTSHEQYF. For the CDR3, the DNA is TGTGCCAGCAGGACTAGCGGGACAAGCCACGAGCAGTACTTC.

In this sample, this clone turned up a few times. V is TRBV6-5 and J is TRBJ2-1; 11 bases map to TRBD2. Germline-derived CDR1 and CDR2 are MNHEY and SVGAGI. J lost 7 bases, V lost 5 bases, and 4 bases had no gene match. This CDR3 contains 14 residues. This CDR3 reads CASSIAGGPNEQFF. CDR3 coding DNA: TGTGCCAGCAGTATAGCGGGGGGGCCTAATGAGCAGTTCTTC.

This clone was seen just once. The V gene is TRBV5-6, the J gene TRBJ2-2; 11 nucleotides align to TRBD1. Germline CDR1 and CDR2: SGHDT and YYEEEE. This CDR3 has 15 residues. V shed 4 bases, J shed 7 bases, and the junction held 6 bases outside the gene matches. The CDR3 nucleotides read TGTGCCAGCAGCCCGGACAGGGGGCTAGACGGGGAGCTGTTTTTT. Its translation is CASSPDRGLDGELFF.

This chain connects TRBV7-9 to TRBJ2-5, with a weak D call TRBD2 (5 bases). Trimming shortened V by 7 bases and J by 1 base, and 7 bases separated the two germline ends. CDR3 length: 12 amino acids. Germline-derived CDR1 and CDR2 are SEHNR and FQNEAQ (reference sequence). The CDR3 nucleotides are TGTGCCAGCACGGACTCCCAAGAGACCCAGTACTTC. Translating gives CASTDSQETQYF.

By sample share, this clone is medium-sized. The chain combines TRBV27 with TRBJ2-7; 7 bases fit TRBD2. J was trimmed by 0 bases and V by 0 bases; bases with no gene match: 11. The CDR3 spans 18 residues. Germline lookup yields CDR1 MNHEY and CDR2 SMNVEV (reference sequence). The CDR3 DNA follows: TGTGCCAGCAGTTTATCGTTTCCTCTAGCGGCCTACTCCTACGAGCAGTACTTC. This codes for CASSLSFPLAAYSYEQYF.

The CDR3 sequence: CASSPGLVTDTQYF. As DNA, the CDR3 is TGCGCCAGCAGCCCTGGACTAGTGACAGATACGCAGTATTTT. V and J are TRBV4-3 and TRBJ2-3; 7 bases are a match to TRBD2. The CDR3 covers 14 residues. V was pared by 4 bases and J by 3 bases, with 4 bases of the junction left unmatched. Germline lookup yields CDR1 LGHNA and CDR2 YSLEER.

The rearrangement uses TRBV5-4 and TRBJ2-2; D unresolved. Trimming took off 0 bases at V and 3 bases at J, with 0 bases between the two ends. This CDR3 is built from 12 residues. Germline-derived CDR1 and CDR2 are SGHNT and YYREEE (reference sequence). The CDR3 DNA reads as TGTGCCAGCAGCTTGGACACCGGGGAGCTGTTTTTT. Translating gives CASSLDTGELFF.

The V and J genes are TRBV18 and TRBJ1-2, with TRBD1 identical over 7 bases. From germline, CDR1 is KGHSH and CDR2 LQKENI. CDR3 length: 15 residues. The V and J ends lost 5 bases and 2 bases, in that order; junction bases with no gene match: 8. This chain's CDR3 is CASSKGQAPNYGYTF. In DNA, the CDR3 is TGTGCCAGCTCAAAAGGACAGGCCCCAAACTATGGCTACACCTTC.

This sequence joins TRBV30 and TRBJ2-1; tentatively, D is TRBD2 (5 bases). Germline CDR1 is GTSNPN and CDR2 is SVGIG (reference sequence). CDR3 length equals 14 residues. Trimming took off 1 base at V and 2 bases at J, with 9 bases between the two ends. CDR3 sequence: CAWSDKRTYNEQFF. CDR3 DNA sequence: TGTGCCTGGAGTGACAAGCGGACCTACAATGAGCAGTTCTTC. Complete variable domain (other parts from reference TRBV30 and TRBJ2-1): SQTIHQWPATLVQPVGSPLSLECTVEGTSNPNLYWYRQAAGRGLQLLFYSVGIGQISSEVPQNLSASRPQDRQFILSSKKLLLSDSGFYLCAWSDKRTYNEQFFGPGTRLTVL.

The chain uses TRBV10-3 and TRBJ1-1; TRBD1 aligns across 10 bases. V lost 7 bases, J lost 3 bases, and 5 bases stayed unmatched. The CDR3 extends over 14 amino acids. Germline V gene data show CDR1 as ENHRY and CDR2 as SYGVKD. The CDR3 reads CAITPGQGYTEAFF. As DNA, the CDR3 is TGTGCCATCACCCCGGGACAGGGGTACACTGAAGCTTTCTTT.

This chain links TRBV6-1 with TRBJ1-6; D unresolved. Germline V gene sequence: CDR1 MNHNS, CDR2 SASEGT. V dropped 3 bases and J dropped 11 bases, with 14 bases sitting between them. The CDR3 extends over 14 amino acids. The CDR3 nucleotides are TGTGCCAGCAGTGACGGGCCAGACGGGACACCCCTCCACTTT. Translation: CASSDGPDGTPLHF.

The genes are TRBV7-3 and TRBJ2-6; 10 bases agree with TRBD1. Trimming removed 4 bases from V and 2 bases from J; junction bases left unmatched: 8. CDR1 is SGHTA and CDR2 is FQGTGA in the germline V gene. This CDR3 is built from 18 residues. The CDR3 spells CASSSTPGQGPGANVLTF. DNA of the CDR3: TGTGCCAGCAGCTCTACCCCGGGACAGGGGCCTGGGGCCAACGTCCTGACTTTC.

The V call is TRBV7-2, the J call TRBJ2-3; 7 positions match TRBD2. The germline CDR1 and CDR2 sequences are SGHTA and FQGNSA. The CDR3 is made up of 14 amino acids. V shed 5 bases, J shed 0 bases, and the junction held 2 bases outside the gene matches. For the CDR3, the DNA is TGTGCCAGCAGCAGCGGGGTTAGCACAGATACGCAGTATTTT. It is translated as CASSSGVSTDTQYF.

This clone was picked up one time. This rearrangement joins TRBV11-3 to TRBJ2-1; D is possibly TRBD1 (6 bases). Germline loops: CDR1 SGHNT, CDR2 YENEEA. This CDR3 has 15 residues. V was trimmed by 0 bases and J by 5 bases, leaving 11 bases between them. The DNA for the CDR3 is TGTGCCAGCAGCTTAGAGTCGGACAGCAACAATGAGCAGTTCTTC. Its protein product is CASSLESDSNNEQFF.

The chain uses TRBV6-1 and TRBJ1-2; TRBD1 might be the D (6 bases). CDR3 size: 15 residues. Per germline, CDR1 MNHNS and CDR2 SASEGT. V shed 0 bases and J shed 6 bases, with 14 bases lying between them. CDR3 region: CASSEARGGEDGYTF. In DNA, the CDR3 is TGTGCCAGCAGTGAAGCTAGAGGGGGGGAGGATGGCTACACCTTC.

This rearrangement joins TRBV2 to TRBJ2-7; D gene unclear. From germline, CDR1 is SNHLY and CDR2 FYNNEI. The V and J ends lost 4 bases and 4 bases respectively, with 20 bases between them. This CDR3 region has 16 residues. CDR3: CASSARPTTAGYEQYF. DNA of the CDR3: TGTGCCAGCAGTGCGCGCCCCACGACCGCTGGATACGAGCAGTACTTC.

V and J are TRBV28 and TRBJ2-2, with 9 bases fitting TRBD1. In germline, CDR1 is MDHEN, CDR2 SYDVKM. Unmatched junction bases numbered 9, after V lost 1 base and J lost 6 bases. This CDR3 is built from 17 residues. This CDR3 reads CASSLFDLGQGPGELFF. For the CDR3, the DNA is TGTGCCAGCAGTTTATTCGATCTGGGACAGGGACCCGGGGAGCTGTTTTTT.

This chain connects TRBV2 to TRBJ2-7, with D perhaps given as TRBD1 or TRBD2 (5 bases each). Germline loops: CDR1 SNHLY, CDR2 FYNNEI. CDR3 size: 15 residues. Trimming shortened V by 5 bases and J by 3 bases, and 17 bases separated the two germline ends. The CDR3 sequence is CASSLGRDGFYEQYF. CDR3 DNA: TGTGCCAGCAGTCTCGGCCGGGACGGCTTCTACGAGCAGTACTTC.